This T cell receptor (beta chain) was identified during a study of cytomegalovirus exposure and HLA in healthy donors listed by TCRdb under 2017. Turning to the overall study: An earlier analysis of several hundred of the donors reported about 250 Gb of sequence data and some 120 million unique TCR beta sequences from 190 million or so T cells. Besides the first cohort of some 670 subjects, a separate validation cohort made up of 95 to 150 different subjects was used. To decide whether each TCR beta V gene segment behaved as functional or pseudogenic, an earlier analysis of fewer than 750 of the donors relied on high-throughput TCR beta sequencing. Among almost 400 genotyped donors of the cohort, an average of approximately 250,000 unique TCR beta nucleotide sequences were sequenced per donor, around a sixth of them non-productive. Typing coverage differed by locus: A, B, C, DRB1 and DQB1 were typed in about 629-640 donors, DQA1 in about 500, DPA1 in over 600, and DPB1 in around 440. Every discovery cohort repertoire had been produced on one sequencing platform. Rather than drawing on any new phenotypic data, the later analysis identified candidate immune exposures from TCR beta sequences and the way those sequences occurred across donors. The study profiled the T cell repertoires of 666 subjects by immunosequencing and related them to cytomegalovirus serostatus. Of the approximately 400 genotyped donors, approximately 80% were placed in the genetic ancestry cluster associated with self-reported Caucasian donors. Several DR-DQ haplotypes were handled as single units for association and clustering because linkage in the cohort was strong. Alongside the repertoire data, information on donor age, sex, ethnicity and CMV serostatus was compiled. To study patterns of TCR occurrence, a later analysis re-analyzed previously published TCR beta repertoires from 500 to 850 donors and added high-resolution HLA genotyping. An early release that covered about 600 HLA-typed donors contained 300 to 350 gigabases of sequencing data and about 93 million unique TCR sequences. High-throughput TCR immunosequencing, statistical association of individual TCRs with disease status, and machine learning were combined to predict cytomegalovirus infection status. Both class I and class II loci were covered by HLA typing, at four-digit resolution. A later genetic analysis used genome-wide SNP genotypes for about 60% of the roughly 700 donors, treating that subset as a discovery cohort. The study aimed to test whether cataloging public T cell receptors could reveal signatures of past pathogen exposure. What the work shows at the level of the full study, not this receptor alone: A later analysis found that TCR association rates varied across HLA loci, with DRB1 alleles showing the most associated TCRs and HLA-C alleles the fewest. When HLA alleles, especially DR and DQ, strongly co-occurred, TCR associations were difficult to assign to individual alleles. A later genetic analysis associated a missense DCLRE1C variant with V-gene and J-gene trimming of TCR beta chains, and an independent cohort replicated the association. In both the original and validation cohorts, the classifier was reported to diagnose cytomegalovirus status with high specificity and sensitivity. In a later analysis, 15,000 to 20,000 TCR beta sequences were associated with specific HLA alleles at a false discovery rate of 0.05. Three of the identified cytomegalovirus-associated TCR beta chains were confirmed in vitro to be specific for cytomegalovirus antigens. The authors suggested that the approach could potentially be generalized to other disease states and immunological phenotypes. In a later analysis, most CMV-associated TCR beta chains were found to appear HLA-restricted, with HLA associations seemingly driven largely by CMV exposure. Because HLA typing was missing for some donors at each locus, association tests included only the typed subset. A further reported finding was that TCR beta sequences accurately predicted the HLA-A and HLA-B alleles for most subjects in the first cohort. Only TCR beta chains were sequenced in this cohort, and the absence of alpha or paired-chain data limited detectable features. Correlated functional status among segregating V segments might be attributable to linkage disequilibrium, but an unknown experimental factor could not be ruled out. The 87-base-pair reads could not distinguish some IMGT-functional V segments, including TRBV6-2 and TRBV6-3, so those segments were excluded. A later analysis found that HLA-associated TCR beta chains were more clonally expanded and had lower generation probabilities than equally common non-associated chains. In an earlier analysis of some 540 of the donors, most TCR beta V segments appeared in productive rearrangements about 90% or about 30% of the time, broadly matching IMGT annotations. Because counts were too low, seventeen rarely observed V segments, including chromosome 9 orphons, were left out of the earlier analysis of 587 of the donors. Immune exposure information for the cohort was limited to CMV serostatus. While some public TCRs were present in many individuals, most TCR sequences turned up only very rarely across donors. Roughly uniform sequencing depth across donors was assumed in presence/absence analyses, although this assumption may not hold. A cluster of highly shared sequence variants was judged likely to be a technical artifact of the sequencing pipeline. A later genetic analysis reported fewer N-insertions in productive TCRs among donors in an Asian-associated ancestry cluster than the roughly 620-donor mean. The study gave a list of about 170 TCR beta chains associated with cytomegalovirus. According to a later analysis, parvovirus B19, influenza, CMV and Epstein-Barr virus appeared linked to several top co-occurrence clusters.

The germline V gene (reference sequence) gives CDR1 as WNHNN and CDR2 as SYGVQD. The CDR3, cysteine through phenylalanine, is 12 amino acids long. Only CDR3 DNA remains: 36 bases, in frame from the first base. V is pared back by 5 bases and J by 4 bases, with 5 bases lying between the germline termini. The cohort comprised hundreds of healthy bone marrow donors. At the time of sampling, every cohort member was nominally healthy, though immune exposures that went unrecorded were likely present. The donor was CMV seropositive and was included in the group of 250 to 350 seropositive cohort members. Each donor provided a peripheral blood sample, and peripheral blood mononuclear cells were used for TCR beta sequencing. Genomic DNA was extracted from the blood cell samples with the Qiagen DNeasy Blood Extraction Kit. In the case of this clone: It has no known antigen specificity. No much larger clone is present one base from it, and per-base qualities are unavailable.

Library generation was performed with the immunoSEQ multiplex PCR assay. For the multiplex PCR, a mixture combining 60 forward primers for TCR Vbeta segments and 13 reverse primers for TCR Jbeta segments was used. The CDR3 region of rearranged TCR beta genes was amplified from genomic DNA with a multiplex PCR assay. The Illumina HiSeq System was used to sequence the amplified TCR beta libraries as 87-base-pair reads. The paper's processing steps were these. Across the 500 to 850 repertoires, a later analysis counted 60 million to 90 million unique TCR beta chains, roughly 11 million of which were shared by at least two donors. Raw reads were error-corrected and collapsed into unique sequences with a nearest-neighbor algorithm that merged closely related sequences to remove PCR and sequencing errors. Alignment of CDR3 sequences to IMGT reference sequences was used to assign V, D and J gene segments. Each retained sequence needed at least a six-nucleotide match to both a V gene segment and a J gene segment. A rearrangement counted as productive if the CDR3 had no stop codons and remained in frame with V and J, and every other rearrangement counted as non-productive. Following IMGT convention, CDR3 was defined as the stretch from the second conserved V-encoded cysteine up to the conserved J-encoded phenylalanine. The earlier analysis of some 580 of the donors excluded any sequence lacking an unambiguous match to a single V gene segment. In an earlier analysis of roughly 500 of the donors, V segments were called functional above 56.7% productive rearrangements and were called segregating when the between-donor standard deviation exceeded 5%. A statistical classification framework was built for diagnosing cytomegalovirus status from the catalog of TCR beta chain sequences. V and J gene assignment, in a later analysis, came from comparing TCR nucleotide sequences with IMGT/GENE-DB human TR gene sequences. A later analysis assigned CDR3 sequences and most-parsimonious VDJ recombination scenarios with the TCRdist pipeline. A later analysis defined each TCR beta chain by its CDR3 amino acid sequence plus V-gene family, and excluded reads lacking a unique V-gene family. To address suspected cross-contamination and a sequencing artifact, a later analysis removed roughly 580 highly shared, low-generation-probability nucleotide sequences. A later analysis calculated a clonal expansion index for each public chain from normalized within-repertoire ranks of inferred template counts. Generation probabilities in a later analysis came from a VDJ recombination model fitted to out-of-frame rearrangements, and those results were checked against IGoR. In a later analysis, hypergeometric tests were used to score TCR-TCR, TCR-HLA and TCR-CMV co-occurrence, with a repertoire-size bias correction applied to TCR pairs. In a later analysis, false discovery rates were estimated by permuting HLA or CMV assignments 20 times. In a later analysis, co-occurring TCRs were grouped using DBSCAN, and TCRdist sequence similarity was added for clustering within HLA-allele-positive subsets. For co-occurrence clustering, repertoires with fewer than 30,000 or more than 120,000 public chains were excluded, along with several repertoires with anomalous nucleotide sharing. The source is immuneACCESS, and TCRdb retained only in-frame sequences with V and J called. Part of the clones is not carried over; for the studies checked, unresolved V genes explain less than half of this, and the remainder is unexplained. V and J calls and clone size are given by that table; D and trimming were obtained from the DNA. The sample table shows fewer than 85,000 clones, and more than 65% are seen once. The biggest ten clones account for approximately 17% of the sample.

The sequence was collected from a man between 65 and 80 years old in good health and CMV-seropositive. The sample consisted of PBMCs. The rearrangement joined TRBV10-1 to TRBJ2-2, and possibly TRBD2, on 5 matching bases. The DNA sequence is given as TGCGCCAGCAGTCGGGGCACCGGGGAGCTGTTTTTT. This codes for CASSRGTGELFF.